Presented here are 25 T cell receptor beta chains from one specimen sequenced in a study of OX40 agonist ivuxolimab in advanced cancers. Libraries were prepared by immunoSEQ multiplex PCR; TCRdb keeps only in-frame clonotypes and omits some of them. Of approximately 49,000 clones in the sample, 84% were seen once. The input for sequencing was CD4+ or CD8+ T cells sorted from blood, taken in a trial of the OX40 agonist ivuxolimab. These receptors all stem from an adult with an advanced solid tumor such as melanoma, head and neck, liver or kidney cancer.

For this clone: Different DNA sequences within this sample yield the same CDR3. The chain has TRBV29-1 and TRBJ1-2; D uncertain. With 3 bases removed from V and 5 bases from J, the gap between germline ends came to 25 bases. The CDR3 is 17 amino acids. Per germline, CDR1 SQVTM and CDR2 ANQGSEA. The CDR3, as DNA: TGCAGCGTTGACCACAACAAGCAGAGTAGTCTGGGGTATGGCTACACCTTC. Protein: CSVDHNKQSSLGYGYTF. Filled out from reference TRBV29-1 and TRBJ1-2, the complete variable domain reads SAVISQKPSRDICQRGTSLTIQCQVDSQVTMMFWYRQQPGQSLTLIATANQGSEATYESGFVIDKFPISRPNLTFSTLTVSNMSPEDSSIYLCSVDHNKQSSLGYGYTFGSGTRLTVV.

The chain is built from TRBV28 and TRBJ2-2, with D unclear. The germline V gene has CDR1 MDHEN and CDR2 SYDVKM. The CDR3 spans 13 residues. V lost 6 bases, J lost 0 bases, and 5 bases lay in between. CDR3 sequence (DNA): TGTGCCAGCAGAGATGCGAACACCGGGGAGCTGTTTTTT. It is translated as CASRDANTGELFF.

The rearrangement joins TRBV6-1 to TRBJ2-7, with 8 bases matching TRBD2. Germline CDR1 MNHNS, CDR2 SASEGT. V gave up 2 bases and J gave up 6 bases; unmatched junction bases: 9. The CDR3 spans 15 residues. The CDR3 loop is CASSETTGTSLEQYF. As DNA, the CDR3 is TGTGCCAGCAGTGAAACCACCGGGACTAGTCTCGAGCAGTACTTC.

V usage is TRBV27 and J usage is TRBJ2-2; TRBD1 is a possible D gene (6 bases). V was clipped by 9 bases and J by 4 bases, with 9 bases between them. Germline V gene sequence: CDR1 MNHEY, CDR2 SMNVEV (reference sequence). The CDR3 runs to 12 residues. The CDR3 DNA sequence: TGTGCCAGTTGGGGGCTCACCGGGGAGCTGTTTTTT. Its protein product is CASWGLTGELFF.

The rearrangement uses TRBV4-1 and TRBJ1-2; no firm D call. Germline V gene sequence: CDR1 MGHRA, CDR2 YSYEKL. Trimming shortened V by 0 bases and J by 2 bases, and 16 bases separated the two germline ends. The CDR3 is 17 residues long. CDR3 amino acids: CASSQDKRRTANYGYTF. DNA of the CDR3: TGCGCCAGCAGCCAAGATAAACGGAGAACGGCAAACTATGGCTACACCTTC.

As regards this clone: Germline and junction disagree at one end, which may indicate a read error. The chain uses TRBV7-7 and TRBJ2-5; 8 nucleotides agree with TRBD1. CDR1 and CDR2 (germline): SSHAT, FNYEAQ (reference sequence). CDR3 length equals 15 residues. The CDR3 reads CASSPWDRKGETQYF. The CDR3 DNA is TGTGCTAGCAGCCCCTGGGACAGGAAGGGAGAGACCCAGTACTTC. The variable domain in full, completed from reference TRBV7-7 and TRBJ2-5, reads GAGVSQSPRYKVTKRGQDVTLRCDPISSHATLYWYQQALGQGPEFLTYFNYEAQPDKSGLPSDRFSAERPEGSISTLTIQRTEQRDSAMYRCASSPWDRKGETQYFGPGTRLLVL.

The count of this clone is one. CDR3 loop: CASSLWPSSGETQETQYF. As DNA, the CDR3 is TGCGCCAGCAGCTTGTGGCCGTCGAGCGGGGAAACACAAGAGACCCAGTACTTC. The chain carries TRBV5-1 and TRBJ2-5; 7 nucleotides align to TRBD2. Losses at the gene ends were 1 base for V and 2 bases for J; bases not matched to a gene: 14. The CDR3 totals 18 residues. Looked up from germline, CDR1 is SGHRS and CDR2 is YFSETQ.

The gene calls are TRBV7-2 and TRBJ2-7; 11 bases map to TRBD1. The CDR3 is 14 residues long. From germline, CDR1 is SGHTA and CDR2 FQGNSA. Trimming cost V 1 base and J 6 bases; bases outside gene matches: 2. CDR3 coding DNA: TGTGCCAGCAGCTTAGGGACAGGGGGCACCGAGCAGTACTTC. Residues: CASSLGTGGTEQYF.

In its sample, this clone was seen a few times. This chain links TRBV6-4 with TRBJ1-6; unclear D gene. With 2 bases removed from V and 7 bases from J, the gap between germline ends came to 6 bases. Germline CDR1 reads MRHNA; CDR2 reads SNTAGT. The CDR3 has 13 residues. CDR3 residues: CASSDRENSPLHF. The CDR3 nucleotides are TGTGCCAGCAGTGACCGGGAAAATTCACCCCTCCACTTT.

The chain couples TRBV11-1 to TRBJ2-1, with unresolved D. Germline CDR1 SGHAT, CDR2 FQDESV (reference sequence). This CDR3 has 13 residues. V lost 1 base and J lost 4, with 5 bases in between. The CDR3 spells CASSLGPYNEQFF. The CDR3 DNA is TGTGCCAGCAGCTTAGGACCTTACAATGAGCAGTTCTTC.

This rearrangement joins TRBV11-2 to TRBJ2-2; 9 nucleotides match TRBD2. This CDR3 has 16 residues. CDR1 is SGHAT and CDR2 is FQNNGV in the germline V gene. Trimming removed 1 base from V and 5 bases from J; junction bases left unmatched: 5. CDR3 region: CASSLVLAGRTGELFF. The CDR3 DNA is TGTGCCAGCAGCTTAGTACTAGCGGGTCGGACCGGGGAGCTGTTTTTT.

V and J are TRBV7-2 and TRBJ2-7; D is possibly TRBD2 (5 bases). This CDR3 has 14 amino acids. Trimming cost V 1 base and J 7 bases, with 14 bases left between them. Germline V CDR1 and CDR2: SGHTA, FQGNSA. CDR3 protein: CASSLGGQTGEQYF. CDR3 nucleotides: TGTGCCAGCAGCTTAGGCGGGCAAACGGGGGAGCAGTACTTC.

J is TRBJ2-7 and V is TRBV6-5; D uncertain. V gave up 4 bases and J gave up 2 bases, with 9 bases separating them. CDR3 length equals 13 residues. CDR1 is MNHEY, CDR2 SVGAGI, per germline. In DNA form, the CDR3 reads TGTGCCAGCAGTTTCGACCACACCTACGAGCAGTACTTC. Its protein product is CASSFDHTYEQYF.

The V and J genes are TRBV27 and TRBJ2-1; 10 nucleotides match TRBD2. V was clipped by 0 bases and J by 7 bases; unmatched bases: 3. The CDR3 totals 15 residues. Germline CDR1 and CDR2: MNHEY and SMNVEV (reference sequence). This chain's CDR3 is CASSLSLAGVNEQFF. The CDR3 nucleotides read TGTGCCAGCAGTTTATCCCTAGCGGGAGTGAATGAGCAGTTCTTC.

V gene TRBV28 combines with J gene TRBJ1-5; maybe TRBD1 (6 bases). Germline V gene lookup returns CDR1 MDHEN and CDR2 SYDVKM. The CDR3 has 15 residues. Trimming left V 2 bases short and J 4 bases short, with 12 bases between. CDR3 DNA sequence: TGTGCCAGCAGTTTACGGGGGGCTGTGAATCAGCCCCAGCATTTT. Translation: CASSLRGAVNQPQHF.

The chain is built from TRBV7-9 and TRBJ1-2, with a tentative D call TRBD1 (5 bases). V was trimmed by 1 base and J by 3 bases, leaving 15 bases between them. There are 16 residues in the CDR3. Germline CDR1 SEHNR, CDR2 FQNEAQ (reference sequence). The CDR3 here is CASSLVSVGGDYGYTF. CDR3 coding DNA: TGTGCCAGCAGCTTAGTCTCAGTGGGGGGTGACTATGGCTACACCTTC.

The rearrangement joins TRBV25-1 to TRBJ2-1; unclear D gene. Germline values: CDR1 MGHDK, CDR2 SYGVNS. V lost 5 bases and J lost 9, with 8 bases in between. The CDR3 covers 11 residues. The CDR3 region is CASSLDLEQFF. CDR3 in DNA: TGTGCCAGCAGTCTGGACCTTGAGCAGTTCTTC.

This sequence joins TRBV2 and TRBJ2-1; 8 bases align to TRBD2. J gave up 4 bases and V 10 bases, and 9 bases lay outside the gene matches. The CDR3 extends over 14 amino acids. Germline loops: CDR1 SNHLY, CDR2 FYNNEI. The CDR3 coding sequence is TGTGCCACCTTGACTAGCGACTCTTACAATGAGCAGTTCTTC. Encoded protein: CATLTSDSYNEQFF.

CDR3 sequence reads: CASSGRDNSYEQYF. In DNA form, the CDR3 reads TGTGCCAGCAGCGGACGGGACAATTCGTACGAGCAGTACTTC. V and J are TRBV6-5 and TRBJ2-7, with D perhaps matching TRBD1 (6 bases). V gave up 6 bases and J gave up 4 bases, with 16 bases separating them. Germline V gives CDR1 MNHEY, CDR2 SVGAGI. The CDR3 length is 14 residues.

This clone is deemed medium-sized. V and J are TRBV27 and TRBJ2-1; the match to TRBD1 covers 7 bases. V lost 8 bases to trimming and J lost 5 bases; unmatched junction nucleotides: 3. The CDR3 loop spans 12 amino acids. Germline lookup yields CDR1 MNHEY and CDR2 SMNVEV (reference sequence). CDR3 loop: CASGTENNEQFF. CDR3 nucleotides: TGTGCCAGCGGGACAGAAAACAATGAGCAGTTCTTC.

This clone appeared a few times. This chain joins TRBV25-1 and TRBJ2-7, with D unclear. The CDR3 covers 13 residues. The germline V gene encodes CDR1 MGHDK and CDR2 SYGVNS. Deletions cut 2 bases from V and 8 bases from J, with 13 bases between. The CDR3 is CASSEPDTQKQYF. The CDR3, as DNA: TGTGCCAGCAGTGAACCTGACACCCAAAAGCAGTACTTC.

The genes are TRBV6-5 and TRBJ2-6; D not resolved. Germline-derived CDR1 and CDR2 are MNHEY and SVGAGI. V dropped 2 bases and J dropped 0 bases, with 5 bases sitting between them. The CDR3 sequence is 15 residues long. CDR3 bases: TGTGCCAGCAGTTACGGTGACTCTGGGGCCAACGTCCTGACTTTC. It codes for CASSYGDSGANVLTF.

V usage is TRBV5-6 and J usage is TRBJ1-4, with a tentative D call TRBD1 (5 bases). This CDR3 is built from 15 residues. Germline loops: CDR1 SGHDT, CDR2 YYEEEE. Trimming cost V 4 bases and J 0 bases, with 10 bases left between them. CDR3 protein: CASSVVTATNEKLFF. The CDR3 DNA reads TGTGCCAGCAGCGTCGTGACAGCAACTAATGAAAAACTGTTTTTT.

The gene calls are TRBV27 and TRBJ2-7; D is uncertain. The CDR3 length is 15 residues. The germline V gene has CDR1 MNHEY and CDR2 SMNVEV (reference sequence). V lost 0 bases to trimming and J lost 4 bases, with 13 bases between them. The CDR3: CASSLSAGFNYEQYF. Here the CDR3 DNA reads TGTGCCAGCAGTTTATCAGCCGGGTTCAATTACGAGCAGTACTTC.

The genes are TRBV2 and TRBJ2-1; 13 bases are a match to TRBD2. J was trimmed by 3 bases and V by 6 bases; bases with no gene match: 5. Germline CDR1 and CDR2: SNHLY and FYNNEI. The CDR3 extends over 16 amino acids. CDR3 in amino acids: CASSEGLAGLYNEQFF. The CDR3 DNA reads TGTGCCAGCAGCGAGGGACTAGCGGGGCTCTACAATGAGCAGTTCTTC.